The 14 T cell receptor beta chains below were found in one sample sequenced in a study of beta chain features in type 1 diabetes. What was sequenced were expressed TCRB transcripts, since all of the isolated RNA had been reverse transcribed. The data were produced by immunoSEQ multiplex PCR, yet TCRdb's version contains in-frame clones alone and is incomplete. The sample yields 150,000 to 190,000 clones, about 8.5% seen once. The sequenced material came from central memory CD4+ T cells from blood. These receptors all stem from a man between 18 and 35 years old in good health.

The chain uses TRBV6-6 and TRBJ1-2; 7 positions match TRBD1. Per the germline V gene, CDR1 is MNHNY and CDR2 is SVGAGI (reference sequence). The V and J ends lost 5 bases and 4 bases, in that order; junction bases with no gene match: 10. This CDR3 region has 15 residues. The CDR3 nucleotides are TGTGCCAGCAGTATCAACCGGGACAGAGGCTATGGCTACACCTTC. Protein sequence: CASSINRDRGYGYTF.

The table lists this clone with a few counts. The chain uses TRBV29-1 and TRBJ2-1; possibly TRBD1 for D (6 bases). The germline V gene has CDR1 SQVTM and CDR2 ANQGSEA. Trimming removed 6 bases from V and 9 bases from J, with 15 bases in between. This CDR3 contains 12 residues. CDR3 amino acids: CSVTKGESEQFF. CDR3 nucleotides: TGCAGCGTGACCAAGGGGGAGAGTGAGCAGTTCTTC.

This chain uses TRBV5-1 with TRBJ2-5; TRBD1 is a possible D gene (6 bases). Germline V lookup: CDR1 SGHRS, CDR2 YFSETQ. The ends were cut back, 4 bases at V and 1 base at J, with 11 bases in the middle. This CDR3 has 14 residues. The CDR3 DNA reads as TGCGCCAGCAGCCTCACAGGGTCCCAAGAGACCCAGTACTTC. Its protein is CASSLTGSQETQYF.

This chain uses TRBV9 with TRBJ1-2; the D gene is possibly TRBD1 (5 bases). CDR3 length equals 15 residues. CDR1 is SGDLS, CDR2 YYNGEE, per germline. The germline V and J ends were trimmed by 4 bases and 7 bases, with 20 bases remaining between them. CDR3: CASSSPGKVSVGYTF. CDR3 nucleotide sequence: TGTGCCAGCAGCTCCCCAGGGAAGGTGTCGGTTGGCTACACCTTC.

This clone has ten or more counts. The chain is built from TRBV30 and TRBJ1-5, with 8 bases identical to TRBD1. The length of the CDR3 is 13 residues. Germline V gives CDR1 GTSNPN, CDR2 SVGIG (reference sequence). J was trimmed by 7 bases and V by 2 bases; bases with no gene match: 4. CDR3 sequence: CAWSYRGNQPQHF. The CDR3 DNA sequence: TGTGCCTGGAGTTACAGGGGGAACCAGCCCCAGCATTTT. Full variable domain (remainder filled in from reference TRBV30 and TRBJ1-5): SQTIHQWPATLVQPVGSPLSLECTVEGTSNPNLYWYRQAAGRGLQLLFYSVGIGQISSEVPQNLSASRPQDRQFILSSKKLLLSDSGFYLCAWSYRGNQPQHFGDGTRLSIL.

The V call is TRBV27, the J call TRBJ1-1, with a possible D match to TRBD1 (5 bases). Germline V CDR1 and CDR2: MNHEY, SMNVEV (reference sequence). V dropped 6 bases and J dropped 0 bases, with 14 bases sitting between them. The CDR3 is 15 amino acids. The CDR3 spells CASRGGVNLNTEAFF. CDR3 in DNA: TGTGCCAGCAGGGGGGGAGTAAATTTGAACACTGAAGCTTTCTTT.

CDR3 amino acids: CASSLGVTGGREKLFF. The CDR3 DNA sequence: TGTGCCAGCAGCTTGGGAGTCACCGGAGGGCGTGAAAAACTGTTTTTT. This chain uses TRBV7-2 with TRBJ1-4; no reliable D call. With 3 bases removed from V and 7 bases from J, the gap between germline ends came to 18 bases. The CDR3 consists of 16 residues. The germline V gene has CDR1 SGHTA and CDR2 FQGNSA.

The sample holds a few counts of this clone. The gene calls are TRBV2 and TRBJ1-6, with 7 nucleotides matching TRBD1. Germline CDR1 reads SNHLY; CDR2 reads FYNNEI. This CDR3 region has 13 residues. With V trimmed by 3 bases and J by 8 bases, 1 base remained unmatched. Written as DNA, the CDR3 is TGTGCCAGCAGTGAGGGACAGTATTCACCCCTCCACTTT. Its translation is CASSEGQYSPLHF.

This clone was observed a handful of times. The chain carries TRBV7-2 and TRBJ2-7, with D possibly TRBD2 on 6 matching bases. The length of the CDR3 is 14 residues. V was trimmed by 8 bases and J by 7 bases, leaving 21 bases between them. The V gene's germline CDR1 is SGHTA and CDR2 FQGNSA. The CDR3 DNA reads TGTGCCAGCGCGGGGCGGGACTCATCAGGGGAGCAGTACTTC. This sequence encodes CASAGRDSSGEQYF.

CDR3 residues: CASRIVWGDSNQPQHF. CDR3 in DNA: TGTGCCAGCAGAATTGTGTGGGGCGATAGCAATCAGCCCCAGCATTTT. The chain links TRBV6-8 to TRBJ1-5; D may be TRBD1 (5 bases). In germline, CDR1 is MNHGY, CDR2 SAAAGT. V was cut by 6 bases and J by 0 bases, with 15 bases left in between. The CDR3 totals 16 residues.

The rearrangement links TRBV4-3 to TRBJ1-1; perhaps TRBD1 as D (6 bases). Germline V lookup: CDR1 LGHNA, CDR2 YSLEER. V lost 0 bases and J lost 1, with 12 bases in between. The CDR3 is 16 amino acids. The CDR3, as DNA: TGCGCCAGCAGCCAAGATGGGGGGGGGCAGAACACTGAAGCTTTCTTT. This sequence encodes CASSQDGGGQNTEAFF.

This clone occurred once. Other nucleotide sequences from this sample produce the same CDR3. The chain has TRBV7-8 and TRBJ2-5, with a possible D match to TRBD2 (5 bases). V lost 5 bases and J 5 bases, leaving 24 bases between the germline ends. Germline CDR1 reads SGHVS; CDR2 reads FQNEAQ. The CDR3 is 17 amino acids. This CDR3 is CASSPITAGGALETQYF. As DNA, the CDR3 is TGTGCCAGCAGCCCCATAACGGCAGGAGGAGCTTTGGAGACCCAGTACTTC. Looking up the rest from reference TRBV7-8 and TRBJ2-5 gives the full variable domain: GAGVSQSPRYKVAKRGQDVALRCDPISGHVSLFWYQQALGQGPEFLTYFQNEAQLDKSGLPSDRFFAERPEGSVSTLKIQRTQQEDSAVYLCASSPITAGGALETQYFGPGTRLLVL.

This rearrangement joins TRBV6-5 to TRBJ1-2; D is unclear. There are 12 residues in the CDR3. Germline V gene lookup returns CDR1 MNHEY and CDR2 SVGAGI. Trimming took 5 bases from V and 7 from J, leaving 11 bases between them. The CDR3 reads CASSERGFGYTF. CDR3 coding DNA: TGTGCCAGCAGTGAGCGGGGATTTGGCTACACCTTC.

In its sample, this clone was seen a few times. This same CDR3 is encoded by further DNA sequences in the sample. This rearrangement joins TRBV30 to TRBJ2-7; maybe TRBD1 (7 bases). The CDR3 spans 13 residues. CDR1 and CDR2 (germline): GTSNPN, SVGIG (reference sequence). V was clipped by 2 bases and J by 4 bases, with 12 bases between them. The CDR3 is CAWSRQGGYEQYF. CDR3 nucleotide sequence: TGTGCCTGGAGTCGTCAGGGGGGTTACGAGCAGTACTTC. The variable domain in full, completed from reference TRBV30 and TRBJ2-7, reads SQTIHQWPATLVQPVGSPLSLECTVEGTSNPNLYWYRQAAGRGLQLLFYSVGIGQISSEVPQNLSASRPQDRQFILSSKKLLLSDSGFYLCAWSRQGGYEQYFGPGTRLTVT.